The 8 T cell receptor beta chains below all came from one sample that was sequenced in a study of T cells in Graves' hyperthyroidism and ophthalmopathy. Template material for amplifying TCR beta CDR3 regions consisted of RNA transcripts. In the first-round RT-PCR of the TCR CDR3, the HTBI primer set was used. From the multiplex PCR reads, TCRdb called clonotypes with MiXCR, one entry per CDR3 protein. The sample has almost 600,000 distinct CDR3 sequences; more than 11% are singletons. Sequenced: blood. These receptors were collected from a woman in her twenties or thirties with Graves' hyperthyroidism that later progressed to Graves' ophthalmopathy.

This clonotype was counted at least ten times. The chain has TRBV14 and TRBJ2-1; TRBD1 agrees at 7 bases. Germline lookup yields CDR1 SGHDN and CDR2 FVKESK. V shed 4 bases and J 10 bases; nucleotides not matched to a gene: 10. This CDR3 spans 14 amino acids. The CDR3 reads CASSLRTGPTEQFF. CDR3 nucleotides: TGTGCCAGCAGCCTCCGGACAGGCCCGACGGAGCAGTTCTTC.

V is TRBV4-2 and J is TRBJ2-1; D might be TRBD1 (5 bases). The germline gives CDR1 LGHNA, CDR2 YNFKEQ. With 0 bases removed from V and 6 bases from J, the gap between germline ends came to 15 bases. The CDR3 runs 16 residues. The CDR3 region is CASSQDWQGRPNEQFF. The CDR3 region has the DNA TGTGCCAGCAGCCAAGATTGGCAGGGTCGTCCCAATGAGCAGTTCTTC.

This clonotype showed up many times. V is TRBV20-1 and J is TRBJ1-2; a possible D gene is TRBD1 (5 bases). The length of the CDR3 is 14 residues. Trimming shortened V by 6 bases and J by 1 base, and 15 bases separated the two germline ends. CDR1 DFQATT and CDR2 SNEGSKA come from the germline V gene (reference sequence). The chain's CDR3 is CSAPQASRNYGYTF. The CDR3 nucleotides read TGCAGTGCCCCACAGGCTAGCCGTAACTATGGCTACACCTTC.

There are many counts of this clonotype. CDR3 protein: CASSFSYASTDTQYF. CDR3 sequence (DNA): TGTGCCAGCAGCTTTTCTTACGCTAGCACAGATACGCAGTATTTT. J is TRBJ2-3 and V is TRBV11-2; no clear D gene. Germline CDR1 is SGHAT and CDR2 is FQNNGV. V was pared by 3 bases and J by 0 bases, with 10 bases between. This CDR3 spans 15 amino acids.

The chain recombines TRBV20-1 with TRBJ2-6; D not certain. The CDR3 runs to 16 residues. Trimming removed 0 bases at V and 1 base at J, with 10 bases between. Per the germline V gene, CDR1 is DFQATT and CDR2 is SNEGSKA (reference sequence). This chain's CDR3 is CSARDSRKSGANVLTF. The CDR3 coding sequence is TGCAGTGCTAGAGATTCGAGAAAGTCTGGGGCCAACGTCCTGACTTTC.

This clonotype occurred many times. The chain joins TRBV7-2 to TRBJ2-7; 8 nucleotides match TRBD1. The germline CDR1 and CDR2 sequences are SGHTA and FQGNSA. The ends lost 5 bases at V and 2 bases at J; junction bases unmatched: 2. This CDR3 comprises 13 residues. CDR3 residues: CASSKDRAYEQYF. The CDR3 DNA reads TGTGCCAGCAGCAAGGACAGGGCCTACGAGCAGTACTTC. Variable domain in full (rest from reference TRBV7-2 and TRBJ2-7): GAGVSQSPSNKVTEKGKDVELRCDPISGHTALYWYRQSLGQGLEFLIYFQGNSAPDKSGLPSDRFSAERTGGSVSTLTIQRTQQEDSAVYLCASSKDRAYEQYFGPGTRLTVT.

This clonotype was observed at least ten times. The chain links TRBV11-2 to TRBJ2-3; the D gene is possibly TRBD2 (5 bases). Germline CDR1 SGHAT, CDR2 FQNNGV. The CDR3 covers 17 residues. V lost 5 bases and J 3 bases, leaving 21 bases between the germline ends. CDR3 nucleotides: TGTGCCAGCAGCCCAGCTAGCTTAGGTGGGAGAACAGATACGCAGTATTTT. This translates into CASSPASLGGRTDTQYF.

This clonotype showed up just a few times. Written as DNA, the CDR3 is TGTGCCAGTTCGACTAGCGGGAGGGTAATATACAATGAGCAGTTCTTC. Encoded protein: CASSTSGRVIYNEQFF. The V call is TRBV19, the J call TRBJ2-1; 14 positions match TRBD2. Germline V gives CDR1 LNHDA, CDR2 SQIVND (reference sequence). The CDR3 runs to 16 residues. V lost 8 bases, J lost 4 bases, and 7 bases stayed unmatched.